These T cell receptor beta chains were read from a single sample in a study of T cells in localized non-small cell lung cancer. Libraries were prepared by immunoSEQ multiplex PCR; TCRdb keeps only in-frame clonotypes and omits some of them. The sample shows around 100,000 clones, 87% of them seen only once. The starting material was peripheral blood, obtained before any cancer treatment. These receptors originate from a man between 40 and 70 years old with stage I squamous cell lung carcinoma. Both conserved end residues are trimmed from each CDR3.

v_gene,j_gene,CDR3aa
TRBV5-4,TRBJ1-4,ASSPGGTTNEKLF
TRBV6-1,TRBJ1-2,ASSEMSQGAYGYT
TRBV18,TRBJ2-1,ASSPGGDEQF
TRBV5-1,TRBJ2-3,ASSSRTGLGTDTQY
TRBV2,TRBJ1-2,ASSEAYRRNGYT
TRBV5-6,TRBJ2-7,ASSLVQGGYEQY
TRBV4-2,TRBJ2-3,ASSQDFSGSTDTQY
TRBV5-1,TRBJ2-2,ASSLGTGNTGELF
TRBV5-6,TRBJ2-1,ASSSGHANEQF
TRBV10-3,TRBJ1-3,ATLGAQTSGNTIY
TRBV10-2,TRBJ2-2,ASSDRMNTGELF
TRBV5-4,TRBJ2-3,ASSFKSSGGATQY
TRBV5-7,TRBJ1-2,ASSPRRDRGNYGYT
TRBV4-2,TRBJ1-1,ASSQEGLNTEAF
TRBV5-8,TRBJ1-5,ASSLKGTINQPQH
TRBV11-2,TRBJ1-2,ASSLEVQGYYGGYT
TRBV7-6,TRBJ1-6,ASSPEVGRGINNSPLH
TRBV29-1,TRBJ1-4,SVGTGGGYEKLF
TRBV5-5,TRBJ2-7,ASIPGGRGVNEQY
TRBV27,TRBJ1-5,ASQPSGQGNQPQH
TRBV30,TRBJ1-4,AWSVQTGFREKLF
TRBV2,TRBJ1-2,ASSEDKGGYT
TRBV19,TRBJ2-3,ASRNRGRGDTQY
TRBV6-6,TRBJ2-3,ASSRFSGGLGDTQY
TRBV7-9,TRBJ1-4,ASSLEAGVPEKLF
TRBV6-1,TRBJ1-2,ASSEQPGTYGYT
TRBV18,TRBJ1-1,ASSPLTGDEAF
TRBV29-1,TRBJ1-1,SVKPGQTNTEAF
TRBV10-3,TRBJ1-2,AISVGGDNYGYT
TRBV6-4,TRBJ1-5,ASSDGDQPQH